What follows are 21 T cell receptor beta chains derived from one specimen sequenced in a study of CD8+ T cells in alopecia areata (dated by TCRdb to 2016 to 2018). The sample's treatment or condition label, in plain terms: oral pan-JAK inhibitor, 5-10 mg twice daily. Libraries were built with the immunoSEQ multiplex PCR assay. To provide template for TCR sequencing, every sample had RNA extracted and reverse transcribed into cDNA. TCRdb obtained this table from immuneACCESS and retained in-frame rearrangements with V and J assigned. These tables miss some clones; where compared with another copy, unresolved V genes account for less than half of the shortfall, and the remainder is unexplained. In all, the sample holds some 190,000 clones, and more than 55% of those were seen once. Approximately 1.2% of the sample belongs to the ten largest clones. The material sequenced was CD4+ T cells sorted from blood, taken around week 49, from a patient treated with tofacitinib. The receptor set was obtained from a human donor with alopecia areata.

CDR3 amino acids: CASSLLGGGYNEQFF. CDR3 nucleotide sequence: TGTGCCAGCAGCTTACTTGGCGGGGGATACAATGAGCAGTTCTTC. The chain employs TRBV7-6 and TRBJ2-1, with TRBD2 matching 7 bases. The CDR3 spans 15 residues. V lost 2 bases to trimming and J lost 4 bases; unmatched junction nucleotides: 5. Germline lookup yields CDR1 SGHVS and CDR2 FNYEAQ.

The chain uses TRBV4-3 and TRBJ2-3; D is unresolved. The CDR3 covers 15 residues. Germline lookup yields CDR1 LGHNA and CDR2 YSLEER. Trimming cost V 1 base and J 4 bases, with 12 bases left between them. The CDR3 sequence is CASSQGSTISDTQYF. The CDR3, as DNA: TGCGCCAGCAGCCAAGGCTCCACTATATCAGATACGCAGTATTTT.

The chain combines TRBV4-3 with TRBJ2-5, with 10 bases matching TRBD2. The CDR3 consists of 14 residues. Trimming took 2 bases from V and 3 from J; bases not matched to a gene: 0. CDR1 and CDR2 (germline): LGHNA, YSLEER. This CDR3 is CASSQLAGEETQYF. CDR3 bases: TGCGCCAGCAGCCAACTAGCGGGGGAAGAGACCCAGTACTTC.

The J gene is TRBJ2-1, the V gene TRBV7-2, with 13 nucleotides matching TRBD2. Germline V gene sequence: CDR1 SGHTA, CDR2 FQGNSA. The CDR3 is 19 amino acids. J was trimmed by 0 bases and V by 6 bases; bases with no gene match: 11. CDR3 sequence reads: CASRSTGLAGKSSYNEQFF. The CDR3, as DNA: TGTGCCAGCAGGTCCACGGGACTAGCGGGGAAAAGCTCCTACAATGAGCAGTTCTTC.

The gene calls are TRBV6-5 and TRBJ1-2, with a tentative D call TRBD1 (5 bases). Germline V CDR1 and CDR2: MNHEY, SVGAGI. The V and J ends lost 2 bases and 4 bases respectively, with 8 bases between them. This CDR3 spans 13 amino acids. The CDR3, as DNA: TGTGCCAGCAGTTACCGTGACAGCTATGGCTACACCTTC. Translating it yields CASSYRDSYGYTF.

The gene calls are TRBV4-3 and TRBJ2-3, with D unclear. This CDR3 spans 16 amino acids. Trimming stripped 2 bases from V and 2 bases from J, with 14 bases between. Germline CDR1 LGHNA, CDR2 YSLEER. The CDR3 nucleotides are TGCGCCAGCAGCCAAACGTCGTCAGGCCCCACAGATACGCAGTATTTT. Its translation is CASSQTSSGPTDTQYF.

The V and J genes are TRBV2 and TRBJ2-3; D is possibly TRBD1 (6 bases). V lost 7 bases to trimming and J lost 2 bases, with 16 bases between them. The CDR3 extends over 15 amino acids. Per the germline V gene, CDR1 is SNHLY and CDR2 is FYNNEI. CDR3 sequence reads: CASMGGTSSTDTQYF. The CDR3 nucleotides read TGTGCCAGCATGGGTGGGACATCGTCCACAGATACGCAGTATTTT.

This sequence joins TRBV10-3 and TRBJ2-7; 8 bases match TRBD1. Trimming took 6 bases from V and 5 from J; bases not matched to a gene: 6. The CDR3 has 13 residues. The germline gives CDR1 ENHRY, CDR2 SYGVKD. The chain's CDR3 is CAISIAGGHEQYF. Here the CDR3 DNA reads TGTGCCATCAGCATAGCAGGGGGCCACGAGCAGTACTTC.

Here the CDR3 reads CATQYSYNEQFF. The CDR3, as DNA: TGCGCCACACAATACTCCTACAATGAGCAGTTCTTC. This sequence joins TRBV10-2 and TRBJ2-1, with D unclear. Between the trimmed V and J ends, which lost 10 bases and 0 bases, there was a span of 7 bases. Germline values: CDR1 WSHSY, CDR2 SAAADI. The CDR3 has 12 amino acids.

This clone occurred a few times. V usage is TRBV9 and J usage is TRBJ2-3, with 7 bases matching TRBD1. The CDR3 is made up of 15 amino acids. Germline values: CDR1 SGDLS, CDR2 YYNGEE. J gave up 4 bases and V 0 bases, and 5 bases lay outside the gene matches. The CDR3 region has the DNA TGTGCCAGCAGCGTAGGGGACAGATTTTCAGATACGCAGTATTTT. It translates to CASSVGDRFSDTQYF.

This clone was counted once. The chain carries TRBV19 and TRBJ2-7; 9 nucleotides agree with TRBD1. This CDR3 spans 14 amino acids. In germline, CDR1 is LNHDA, CDR2 SQIVND (reference sequence). The V gene end was trimmed by 5 bases and the J gene end by 9 bases; junction bases not matched to a gene: 11. For the CDR3, the DNA is TGTGCCAGTAGTCGACAGGGGGAACCCGAGCGGCAGTACTTC. Translated, it gives CASSRQGEPERQYF.

This clone was found a few times. The chain is built from TRBV25-1 and TRBJ1-6; possible D gene TRBD1, 6 bases. Trimming stripped 1 base from V and 7 bases from J, with 8 bases between. CDR3 length equals 14 residues. Germline V gene lookup returns CDR1 MGHDK and CDR2 SYGVNS. The CDR3 loop is CASSELQGNSPLHF. CDR3 DNA: TGTGCCAGCAGTGAATTACAGGGAAATTCACCCCTCCACTTT. The whole variable domain, remainder taken from reference TRBV25-1 and TRBJ1-6, is EADIYQTPRYLVIGTGKKITLECSQTMGHDKMYWYQQDPGMELHLIHYSYGVNSTEKGDLSSESTVSRIRTEHFPLTLESARPSHTSQYLCASSELQGNSPLHFGNGTRLTVT.

This chain uses TRBV6-5 with TRBJ2-1; D gene ambiguous. The CDR3 spans 15 residues. Germline CDR1 and CDR2: MNHEY and SVGAGI. V was shortened by 6 bases and J by 0 bases, with 12 bases between the two germline ends. This CDR3 reads CASSPRFSSYNEQFF. The CDR3 DNA reads as TGTGCCAGCAGCCCTCGATTTAGCTCCTACAATGAGCAGTTCTTC.

Comments on this clone: The same CDR3 is also encoded by other DNA sequences in this sample. The chain couples TRBV30 to TRBJ1-2; unclear D gene. The CDR3 spans 12 residues. The ends were cut back, 3 bases at V and 2 bases at J, with 7 bases in the middle. In germline, CDR1 is GTSNPN, CDR2 SVGIG (reference sequence). CDR3 DNA sequence: TGTGCCTGGAGAGGCGAGAACTATGGCTACACCTTC. As protein: CAWRGENYGYTF.

The genes are TRBV6-5 and TRBJ2-1, with 8 bases fitting TRBD2. Germline V gives CDR1 MNHEY, CDR2 SVGAGI. With V trimmed by 6 bases and J by 7 bases, 8 bases remained unmatched. The CDR3 is 14 residues long. As DNA, the CDR3 is TGTGCCAGCAGCGAGCGGGGGCTTGCGAATGAGCAGTTCTTC. Encoded protein: CASSERGLANEQFF.

This chain joins TRBV4-2 and TRBJ1-1; D not resolved. The CDR3 runs 14 residues. V was cut by 0 bases and J by 1 base, with 6 bases left in between. Germline-derived CDR1 and CDR2 are LGHNA and YNFKEQ. The CDR3 sequence is CASSQDPENTEAFF. The CDR3, as DNA: TGTGCCAGCAGCCAAGATCCAGAGAACACTGAAGCTTTCTTT.

This chain links TRBV6-4 with TRBJ1-6; D is possibly TRBD1 (5 bases). Germline CDR1 is MRHNA and CDR2 is SNTAGT. Deletions cut 3 bases from V and 8 bases from J, with 8 bases between. This CDR3 has 13 amino acids. The CDR3 sequence: CASSERGDSPLHF. As DNA, the CDR3 is TGTGCCAGCAGTGAGAGGGGTGATTCACCCCTCCACTTT.

The rearrangement uses TRBV29-1 and TRBJ1-4; TRBD1 might be the D (5 bases). V dropped 4 bases and J dropped 8 bases, with 14 bases sitting between them. Germline assignment: CDR1 SQVTM and CDR2 ANQGSEA. The CDR3 has 13 amino acids. The CDR3 spells CSVVSRAGEKLFF. In nucleotides, the CDR3 is TGCAGCGTTGTTAGCAGGGCCGGAGAAAAACTGTTTTTT.

The chain recombines TRBV7-9 with TRBJ1-4; D call uncertain. From germline, CDR1 is SEHNR and CDR2 FQNEAQ (reference sequence). The CDR3 spans 11 residues. The germline V and J ends were trimmed by 2 bases and 8 bases, with 3 bases remaining between them. The CDR3 loop is CASSLSEKLFF. In DNA form, the CDR3 reads TGTGCCAGCAGCTTAAGCGAAAAACTGTTTTTT.

This chain uses TRBV5-1 with TRBJ2-1; TRBD2 matches at 14 bases. CDR1 is SGHRS, CDR2 YFSETQ, per germline. This CDR3 has 19 residues. V lost 4 bases and J lost 1; bases outside the gene matches: 10. The CDR3 region has the DNA TGCGCCAGCAGCCCCCAGACTAGCGGGGGGGCTTGGTCCTACAATGAGCAGTTCTTC. Its protein is CASSPQTSGGAWSYNEQFF.

The chain combines TRBV9 with TRBJ2-3, with D unresolved. This CDR3 region has 12 residues. In germline, CDR1 is SGDLS, CDR2 YYNGEE. Trimming cost V 5 bases and J 4 bases, with 8 bases left between them. This CDR3 reads CASSTLPDTQYF. Here the CDR3 DNA reads TGTGCCAGCAGTACCCTCCCAGATACGCAGTATTTT. Supplemented by reference TRBV9 and TRBJ2-3, the full variable domain reads DSGVTQTPKHLITATGQRVTLRCSPRSGDLSVYWYQQSLDQGLQFLIQYYNGEERAKGNILERFSAQQFPDLHSELNLSSLELGDSALYFCASSTLPDTQYFGPGTRLTVL.